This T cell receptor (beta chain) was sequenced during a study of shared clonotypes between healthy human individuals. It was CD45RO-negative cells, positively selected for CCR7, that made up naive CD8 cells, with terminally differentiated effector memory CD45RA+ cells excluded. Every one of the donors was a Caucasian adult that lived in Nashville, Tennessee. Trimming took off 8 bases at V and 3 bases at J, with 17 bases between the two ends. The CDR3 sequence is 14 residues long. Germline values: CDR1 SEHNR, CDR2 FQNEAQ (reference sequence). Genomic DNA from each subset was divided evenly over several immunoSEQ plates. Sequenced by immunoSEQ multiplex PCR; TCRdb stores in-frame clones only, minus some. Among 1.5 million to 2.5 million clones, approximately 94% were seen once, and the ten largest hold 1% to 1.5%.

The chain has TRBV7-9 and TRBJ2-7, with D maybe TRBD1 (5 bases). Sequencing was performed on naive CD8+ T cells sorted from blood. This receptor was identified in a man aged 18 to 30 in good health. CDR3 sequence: CASGPSMGHYEQYF. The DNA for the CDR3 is TGTGCCAGCGGACCCTCGATGGGGCACTACGAGCAGTACTTC.